The 3 T cell receptor beta chains listed next were all sequenced from one sample in a study of cytomegalovirus exposure and HLA in healthy donors. The primer mix had 60 Vbeta and 13 Jbeta primers. Sequencing was performed with immunoSEQ multiplex PCR; in TCRdb, only in-frame clones are kept and a portion is missing. There are approximately 130,000 clones in the sample, with 2% held by the top ten. Sequences were obtained from PBMCs. The receptors originated from a woman aged 60 to 75 in good health and CMV-seronegative.

This chain uses TRBV7-9 with TRBJ2-5; a possible D gene is TRBD1 (6 bases). The germline CDR1 and CDR2 sequences are SEHNR and FQNEAQ (reference sequence). This CDR3 spans 14 amino acids. Trimming stripped 5 bases from V and 4 bases from J, with 14 bases between. The CDR3 DNA sequence: TGTGCCAGCAGCCAGTCCAGGGGCCGAGAGACCCAGTACTTC. Translating gives CASSQSRGRETQYF.

This chain uses TRBV4-1 with TRBJ1-2; D gene unclear. V lost 0 bases and J lost 8, with 16 bases in between. CDR1 and CDR2 (germline): MGHRA, YSYEKL. The CDR3 extends over 15 amino acids. The CDR3 spells CASSQDSAPRSGYTF. In DNA, the CDR3 is TGCGCCAGCAGCCAAGATTCGGCCCCCCGTAGCGGCTACACCTTC.

The gene calls are TRBV13 and TRBJ2-6; D perhaps matches TRBD1 (5 bases). In germline, CDR1 is PRHDT, CDR2 FYEKMQ (reference sequence). This CDR3 is 14 amino acids long. Deletions cut 5 bases from V and 3 bases from J, with 8 bases between. The CDR3 loop reads CASSPGHGANVLTF. As DNA, the CDR3 is TGTGCCAGCAGCCCCGGACATGGGGCCAACGTCCTGACTTTC. The whole variable domain, remainder taken from reference TRBV13 and TRBJ2-6, is AAGVIQSPRHLIKEKRETATLKCYPIPRHDTVYWYQQGPGQDPQFLISFYEKMQSDKGSIPDRFSAQQFSDYHSELNMSSLELGDSALYFCASSPGHGANVLTFGAGSRLTVL.